The 10 T cell receptor beta chains below come from one sample, sequenced in a study of cytotoxic CD8 clonotypes in ibrutinib-treated CLL. Libraries were prepared by immunoSEQ multiplex PCR; TCRdb keeps only in-frame clonotypes and omits some of them. The sample lists more than 200,000 clones; around three quarters were seen once. The specimen comprised PBMCs, sampled after 24 months of ibrutinib treatment. The receptors here all came from a human donor with chronic lymphocytic leukemia.

A few counts support this clone. The chain is built from TRBV28 and TRBJ2-3; no firm D call. The V and J ends lost 6 bases and 4 bases respectively, with 11 bases between them. There are 13 residues in the CDR3. Germline-derived CDR1 and CDR2 are MDHEN and SYDVKM. This CDR3 reads CASRSGRPDTQYF. The CDR3 region has the DNA TGTGCCAGCAGATCCGGACGTCCAGATACGCAGTATTTT.

The J gene is TRBJ2-3, the V gene TRBV11-3; 11 bases fit TRBD2. The CDR3 is made up of 14 amino acids. V was clipped by 7 bases and J by 5 bases; unmatched bases: 5. Germline-derived CDR1 and CDR2 are SGHNT and YENEEA. The CDR3 DNA follows: TGTGCCAGCACTTCCGGACTAGCGGGAGATACGCAGTATTTT. Translation: CASTSGLAGDTQYF.

The chain is built from TRBV10-1 and TRBJ2-7; 9 bases are shared with TRBD2. The CDR3 spans 14 residues. Trimming at V came to 2 bases and at J to 5 bases, leaving 4 bases not matched to a gene. The germline V gene encodes CDR1 WNHNN and CDR2 SYGVQD (reference sequence). CDR3 sequence reads: CASSEGGRAHEQYF. Written as DNA, the CDR3 is TGCGCCAGCAGTGAGGGCGGGAGGGCCCACGAGCAGTACTTC.

In its sample, this clone was seen a few times. The chain links TRBV12-2 to TRBJ2-7. TRBV12-2 is designated a pseudogene. The CDR3 sequence is 13 residues long. The CDR3 nucleotides are TGTGCCGGCGATGGGAACGACTCCTACGAGCAGTACTTC. It encodes CAGDGNDSYEQYF.

The chain carries TRBV7-9 and TRBJ1-5; D is uncertain. Germline-derived CDR1 and CDR2 are SEHNR and FQNEAQ (reference sequence). V gave up 4 bases and J gave up 9 bases, with 19 bases separating them. This CDR3 contains 15 residues. CDR3 region: CASSYDEGRAGPQHF. The CDR3 bases are TGTGCCAGCAGCTATGACGAGGGCCGCGCCGGGCCCCAGCATTTT.

J is TRBJ2-2 and V is TRBV18; possible D gene TRBD2, 5 bases. V lost 4 bases to trimming and J lost 1 base, with 10 bases between them. This CDR3 spans 15 amino acids. Per the germline V gene, CDR1 is KGHSH and CDR2 is LQKENI. The CDR3, as DNA: TGTGCCAGCTCACAAAGGACTGAGAACACCGGGGAGCTGTTTTTT. Translation gives CASSQRTENTGELFF.

A single count supports this clone. The V and J genes are TRBV9 and TRBJ1-1; D gene unclear. The CDR3 covers 13 residues. V lost 4 bases and J 7 bases, leaving 14 bases between the germline ends. Germline V gives CDR1 SGDLS, CDR2 YYNGEE. The CDR3, as DNA: TGTGCCAGCAGCCCCCGGAGGGTGGGTGAAGCTTTCTTT. Protein: CASSPRRVGEAFF.

This chain connects TRBV19 to TRBJ2-3, with a tentative D call TRBD2 (5 bases). CDR3 length equals 12 residues. Trimming stripped 6 bases from V and 5 bases from J, with 9 bases between. In germline, CDR1 is LNHDA, CDR2 SQIVND (reference sequence). The CDR3 nucleotides are TGTGCCAGTAGAGCGGAGCTAGATACGCAGTATTTT. It encodes CASRAELDTQYF.

The chain combines TRBV15 with TRBJ2-1, with D perhaps TRBD2 (6 bases). The CDR3 extends over 15 amino acids. Germline loops: CDR1 LNHNV, CDR2 YYDKDF (reference sequence). V lost 1 base, J lost 5 bases, and 12 bases lay in between. This CDR3 is CATSRATAGNNEQFF. The CDR3, as DNA: TGTGCCACCAGCAGAGCGACAGCGGGCAACAATGAGCAGTTCTTC.

The chain recombines TRBV7-2 with TRBJ1-5, with D possibly TRBD1 on 6 matching bases. The CDR3 sequence is 14 residues long. The V gene lost 4 bases and the J gene lost 5 bases, with 12 bases spanning the gap. The germline CDR1 and CDR2 sequences are SGHTA and FQGNSA. The CDR3 DNA sequence: TGTGCCAGCAGCTCCGGACAGCGCCATCAGCCCCAGCATTTT. Amino acids: CASSSGQRHQPQHF.